The 24 T cell receptor beta chains given below trace back to one sample, sequenced in a study of cytomegalovirus exposure and HLA in healthy donors. PCR amplification relied on 60 Vbeta primers (plus 13 Jbeta primers). Sequencing was performed with immunoSEQ multiplex PCR; in TCRdb, only in-frame clones are kept and a portion is missing. This sample has over 150,000 clones, with around 79% found just once. Specimen: PBMCs. Receptors originate from a woman in her forties in good health and CMV-seropositive.

This chain uses TRBV2 with TRBJ1-2; TRBD1 might be the D (6 bases). CDR1 and CDR2 (germline): SNHLY, FYNNEI. The V and J ends lost 1 base and 8 bases respectively, with 17 bases between them. This CDR3 comprises 15 residues. The CDR3 nucleotides read TGTGCCAGCAGTGAAGTGTTACAGGGATTAGGAGGCTACACCTTC. It codes for CASSEVLQGLGGYTF.

The chain links TRBV12-1 to TRBJ1-5; the listed D gene, TRBD1, was not tested against the DNA. TRBV12-1 is noted as a pseudogene. The CDR3 length is 16 residues. CDR3 DNA: TGTGCCAGCAGCTTTGTTGTGGGACAGTGTGATCAGCCCCAGCATTTT. Translation: CASSFVVGQCDQPQHF.

This clone was picked up a small number of times. The gene calls are TRBV30 and TRBJ2-3; weak D call: TRBD2 (6 bases). Trimming took off 2 bases at V and 2 bases at J, with 11 bases between the two ends. The CDR3 sequence is 14 residues long. Germline V CDR1 and CDR2: GTSNPN, SVGIG (reference sequence). The CDR3 loop is CAWSSAGFTDTQYF. CDR3 coding DNA: TGTGCCTGGAGTTCGGCGGGATTCACAGATACGCAGTATTTT. Full variable domain (rest looked up from reference TRBV30 and TRBJ2-3): SQTIHQWPATLVQPVGSPLSLECTVEGTSNPNLYWYRQAAGRGLQLLFYSVGIGQISSEVPQNLSASRPQDRQFILSSKKLLLSDSGFYLCAWSSAGFTDTQYFGPGTRLTVL.

Points on this clone: Compared with germline, one end of the junction differs, possibly owing to a read error. The chain recombines TRBV7-8 with TRBJ2-1, with TRBD2 identical over 8 bases. The CDR3 sequence is 15 residues long. The germline CDR1 and CDR2 sequences are SGHVS and FQNEAQ. The CDR3 is CAGSTKRGSNNEQFF. CDR3 nucleotides: TGTGCCGGCAGCACCAAGCGGGGGTCAAACAATGAGCAGTTCTTC.

This sequence joins TRBV7-9 and TRBJ2-5; 11 bases line up with TRBD2. The J segment lost 4 bases and the V segment lost 5 bases, leaving 6 bases of the junction unmatched. The CDR3 spans 15 residues. The V gene's germline CDR1 is SEHNR and CDR2 FQNEAQ (reference sequence). In DNA form, the CDR3 reads TGTGCCAGCAGCACCCCTAGCGGGGGGATAGAGACCCAGTACTTC. Protein sequence: CASSTPSGGIETQYF.

This rearrangement joins TRBV7-9 to TRBJ2-7, with 8 bases matching TRBD1. Germline V gene sequence: CDR1 SEHNR, CDR2 FQNEAQ (reference sequence). The CDR3 is 16 residues long. J lost 0 bases, V lost 5 bases, and 9 bases had no gene match. The CDR3 protein is CASSVGTGLSSYEQYF. For the CDR3, the DNA is TGTGCCAGCAGCGTCGGGACAGGACTGAGCTCCTACGAGCAGTACTTC. Filled out from reference TRBV7-9 and TRBJ2-7, the complete variable domain reads DTGVSQNPRHKITKRGQNVTFRCDPISEHNRLYWYRQTLGQGPEFLTYFQNEAQLEKSRLLSDRFSAERPKGSFSTLEIQRTEQGDSAMYLCASSVGTGLSSYEQYFGPGTRLTVT.

This clone was detected a few times. As DNA, the CDR3 is TGCGCCAGCAGTGCCGGGACTAGCGGCGAGCAGTACTTC. Its protein is CASSAGTSGEQYF. The J gene is TRBJ2-7, the V gene TRBV10-1, with 11 bases that match TRBD2. Trimming took 4 bases from V and 6 from J; bases not matched to a gene: 2. Germline-derived CDR1 and CDR2 are WNHNN and SYGVQD (reference sequence). The CDR3 sequence is 13 residues long.

A remark on this clone: Relative to the germline gene, one junction end is altered; a read error may explain this. The gene calls are TRBV5-6 and TRBJ2-7; a weak D match, TRBD1 (6 bases). In germline, CDR1 is SGHDT, CDR2 YYEEEE. The CDR3 length is 15 residues. This chain's CDR3 is CASTLLGGGWGEQYF. In DNA form, the CDR3 reads TGTGCCAGCACCTTGCTTGGGGGCGGGTGGGGGGAGCAGTACTTC.

For the CDR3, the DNA is TGTGCCTGGAAAGGACAGGCAACTAATGAAAAACTGTTTTTT. Translation: CAWKGQATNEKLFF. The chain combines TRBV30 with TRBJ1-4, with 7 nucleotides matching TRBD1. V was clipped by 4 bases and J by 0 bases; unmatched bases: 2. Germline V gives CDR1 GTSNPN, CDR2 SVGIG (reference sequence). The CDR3 sequence is 14 residues long. The variable domain in full, with the rest retrieved from reference TRBV30 and TRBJ1-4, is SQTIHQWPATLVQPVGSPLSLECTVEGTSNPNLYWYRQAAGRGLQLLFYSVGIGQISSEVPQNLSASRPQDRQFILSSKKLLLSDSGFYLCAWKGQATNEKLFFGSGTQLSVL.

The rearrangement uses TRBV5-1 and TRBJ2-3, with 8 bases aligning to TRBD2. The germline CDR1 and CDR2 sequences are SGHRS and YFSETQ. The trim removed 1 base at V and 5 bases at J, leaving 9 bases unmatched. The CDR3 length is 16 residues. DNA of the CDR3: TGCGCCAGCAGCTTGTCTAACGGGGGGGTGATAGATACGCAGTATTTT. It yields the protein CASSLSNGGVIDTQYF. The full variable domain, completed using reference TRBV5-1 and TRBJ2-3, is KAGVTQTPRYLIKTRGQQVTLSCSPISGHRSVSWYQQTPGQGLQFLFEYFSETQRNKGNFPGRFSGRQFSNSRSEMNVSTLELGDSALYLCASSLSNGGVIDTQYFGPGTRLTVL.

This clone was picked up a small number of times. The genes are TRBV27 and TRBJ1-5; perhaps TRBD1 as D (6 bases). CDR3 length: 16 amino acids. Between the trimmed V and J ends, which lost 3 bases and 0 bases, there was a span of 12 bases. Germline V gene data show CDR1 as MNHEY and CDR2 as SMNVEV (reference sequence). This chain's CDR3 is CASSLTGTVSNQPQHF. CDR3 coding DNA: TGTGCCAGCAGTTTGACAGGAACAGTTAGCAATCAGCCCCAGCATTTT.

V gene TRBV28 combines with J gene TRBJ1-1, with a weak D call TRBD1 (6 bases). Germline CDR1 reads MDHEN; CDR2 reads SYDVKM. The CDR3 contains 13 residues. V was clipped by 5 bases and J by 5 bases, with 12 bases between them. The CDR3: CASSATGETEAFF. CDR3 coding DNA: TGTGCCAGCAGTGCGACAGGAGAGACTGAAGCTTTCTTT.

This clone was counted once. V gene TRBV18 combines with J gene TRBJ1-2, with a tentative D call TRBD1 (6 bases). The germline V and J ends were trimmed by 5 bases and 6 bases, with 10 bases remaining between them. The CDR3 loop spans 12 amino acids. CDR1 is KGHSH, CDR2 LQKENI, per germline. The CDR3, as DNA: TGTGCCAGCTCATCAGGGGCGGATGGCTACACCTTC. Translation: CASSSGADGYTF.

A single count supports this clone. Other DNA sequences of this sample code for an identical CDR3. The chain has TRBV5-1 and TRBJ2-7; D gene ambiguous. The CDR3 has 12 residues. From germline, CDR1 is SGHRS and CDR2 YFSETQ. Trimming took 3 bases from V and 0 from J, leaving 4 bases between them. CDR3 amino acids: CASSSSSYEQYF. In nucleotides, the CDR3 is TGCGCCAGCAGCTCGAGCTCCTACGAGCAGTACTTC.

The chain recombines TRBV7-2 with TRBJ2-3; the D is unclear. CDR3 length equals 12 residues. The V end was cut by 4 bases, the J end by 6 bases, with 8 bases between. The germline V gene has CDR1 SGHTA and CDR2 FQGNSA. CDR3 sequence: CASSSSADTQYF. CDR3 in DNA: TGTGCCAGCAGCTCAAGCGCGGATACGCAGTATTTT.

This clone was observed a few times. The CDR3 sequence: CAWSPGGYEQYF. CDR3 in DNA: TGTGCCTGGAGTCCAGGGGGTTACGAGCAGTACTTC. This sequence joins TRBV30 and TRBJ2-7, with 7 positions matching TRBD1. V lost 2 bases, J lost 4 bases, and 2 bases stayed unmatched. Germline V gene lookup returns CDR1 GTSNPN and CDR2 SVGIG (reference sequence). This CDR3 comprises 12 residues. The entire variable domain, with the rest obtained from reference TRBV30 and TRBJ2-7, is as follows: SQTIHQWPATLVQPVGSPLSLECTVEGTSNPNLYWYRQAAGRGLQLLFYSVGIGQISSEVPQNLSASRPQDRQFILSSKKLLLSDSGFYLCAWSPGGYEQYFGPGTRLTVT.

The chain carries TRBV7-2 and TRBJ1-5; D is possibly TRBD1 (6 bases). Trimming pared 1 base from V and 4 bases from J, leaving 8 bases between. This CDR3 is built from 14 residues. Per the germline V gene, CDR1 is SGHTA and CDR2 is FQGNSA. This CDR3 is CASSLEGGNQPQHF. CDR3 nucleotide sequence: TGTGCCAGCAGCTTAGAGGGGGGGAATCAGCCCCAGCATTTT. Complete variable domain (other parts from reference TRBV7-2 and TRBJ1-5): GAGVSQSPSNKVTEKGKDVELRCDPISGHTALYWYRQSLGQGLEFLIYFQGNSAPDKSGLPSDRFSAERTGGSVSTLTIQRTQQEDSAVYLCASSLEGGNQPQHFGDGTRLSIL.

This clone was seen a few times. The gene calls are TRBV6-1 and TRBJ1-2; unclear D gene. V was shortened by 2 bases and J by 3 bases, with 10 bases between the two germline ends. The CDR3 runs 14 residues. The germline CDR1 and CDR2 sequences are MNHNS and SASEGT. Written as DNA, the CDR3 is TGTGCCAGCAGTGAATCGGTCCGGGACTATGGCTACACCTTC. This translates into CASSESVRDYGYTF.

The J gene is TRBJ2-1, the V gene TRBV30; D possibly corresponds to TRBD1 (5 bases). The CDR3 runs 16 residues. The V end was cut by 1 base, the J end by 4 bases, with 17 bases between. Germline V gene lookup returns CDR1 GTSNPN and CDR2 SVGIG (reference sequence). The CDR3 here is CAWSEAPRGPYNEQFF. The CDR3 DNA reads as TGTGCCTGGAGTGAGGCCCCTAGGGGCCCTTACAATGAGCAGTTCTTC.

This clone was observed a handful of times. V is TRBV10-3 and J is TRBJ1-2, with 7 nucleotides matching TRBD1. Trimming took 4 bases from V and 4 from J; bases not matched to a gene: 12. The CDR3 sequence is 16 residues long. Germline V gene data show CDR1 as ENHRY and CDR2 as SYGVKD. The CDR3 DNA sequence: TGTGCCATCAGTGGGCTTACAGGGGTAACCTTCTATGGCTACACCTTC. It specifies CAISGLTGVTFYGYTF.

The chain uses TRBV7-2 and TRBJ2-3, with TRBD1 matching over 7 bases. With V trimmed by 3 bases and J by 3 bases, 6 bases remained unmatched. The CDR3 spans 15 residues. The germline V gene encodes CDR1 SGHTA and CDR2 FQGNSA. The CDR3 reads CASSLGAGGTDTQYF. The CDR3 DNA is TGTGCCAGCAGCTTGGGGGCAGGGGGAACAGATACGCAGTATTTT.

The chain uses TRBV14 and TRBJ2-5; D might be TRBD2 (6 bases). Germline loops: CDR1 SGHDN, CDR2 FVKESK. The CDR3 length is 14 residues. Trimming shortened V by 1 base and J by 5 bases, and 11 bases separated the two germline ends. The CDR3: CASSQVGGGETQYF. CDR3 coding DNA: TGTGCCAGCAGCCAAGTGGGTGGAGGGGAGACCCAGTACTTC.

The chain is built from TRBV18 and TRBJ2-2, with 14 bases matching TRBD2. This CDR3 has 20 residues. Per the germline V gene, CDR1 is KGHSH and CDR2 is LQKENI. Unmatched junction bases numbered 8, after V lost 1 base and J lost 1 base. The CDR3 nucleotides are TGTGCCAGCTCACCACAACCGGGACTAGCGGGAGAGGGGAACACCGGGGAGCTGTTTTTT. As protein: CASSPQPGLAGEGNTGELFF.

On this clone itself: In the same sample, other DNA sequences code for this CDR3. The chain joins TRBV7-8 to TRBJ2-5, with D perhaps TRBD2 (5 bases). V was trimmed by 0 bases and J by 5 bases, leaving 7 bases between them. Germline V gene data show CDR1 as SGHVS and CDR2 as FQNEAQ. The CDR3 is made up of 13 amino acids. For the CDR3, the DNA is TGTGCCAGCAGCTTAGCGGGCGGGGAGACCCAGTACTTC. This codes for CASSLAGGETQYF.